The clone carrying this T cell receptor beta chain was found many times. Its antigen remains unknown. This record comes from a study of T cell repertoires in cytomegalovirus infection. As for the study in general: Through public TCR beta signatures, both CMV infection and matching HLA type were indicated.

A single record per CDR3 protein comes from TCRdb applying MiXCR to the reads. The table records 450,000 to 600,000 distinct CDR3 sequences, 11% of them present only once. Whole-study results and caveats: Cumulative frequency of public TCR beta families picked out carriers of CMV plus the relevant HLA. Dominant in the ex vivo response were TCR beta clonotypes restricted by HLA-C and specific for CMV.

Unmatched junction bases numbered 11, after V lost 7 bases and J lost 4 bases. Germline loops: CDR1 LNHDA, CDR2 SQIVND (reference sequence). The CDR3 contains 15 residues. Sequencing used PBMCs. The chain has TRBV19 and TRBJ1-2; 8 bases agree with TRBD1. This sequence was found in a human donor in good health (CMV status not recorded). Some clones in this sample may be carry-over from other donors' samples. The CDR3 coding sequence is TGTGCCAGTACTCCCGGAGGGGGACAGGCCTATGGCTACACCTTC. It encodes CASTPGGGQAYGYTF.